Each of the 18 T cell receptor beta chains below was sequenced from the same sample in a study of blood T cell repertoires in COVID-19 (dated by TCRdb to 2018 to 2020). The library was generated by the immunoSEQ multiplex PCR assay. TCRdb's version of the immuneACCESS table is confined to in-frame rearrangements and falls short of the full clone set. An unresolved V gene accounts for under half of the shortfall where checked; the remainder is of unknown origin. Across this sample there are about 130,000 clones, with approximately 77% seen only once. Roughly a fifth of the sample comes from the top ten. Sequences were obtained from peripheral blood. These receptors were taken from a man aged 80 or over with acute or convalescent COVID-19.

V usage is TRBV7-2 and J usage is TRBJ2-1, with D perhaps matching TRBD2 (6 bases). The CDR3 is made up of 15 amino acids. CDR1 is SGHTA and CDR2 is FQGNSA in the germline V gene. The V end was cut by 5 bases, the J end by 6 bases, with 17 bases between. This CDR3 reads CASSIGGVSANEQFF. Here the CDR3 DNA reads TGTGCCAGCAGCATCGGGGGTGTTAGCGCCAATGAGCAGTTCTTC. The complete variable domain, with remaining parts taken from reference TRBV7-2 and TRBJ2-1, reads GAGVSQSPSNKVTEKGKDVELRCDPISGHTALYWYRQSLGQGLEFLIYFQGNSAPDKSGLPSDRFSAERTGGSVSTLTIQRTQQEDSAVYLCASSIGGVSANEQFFGPGTRLTVL.

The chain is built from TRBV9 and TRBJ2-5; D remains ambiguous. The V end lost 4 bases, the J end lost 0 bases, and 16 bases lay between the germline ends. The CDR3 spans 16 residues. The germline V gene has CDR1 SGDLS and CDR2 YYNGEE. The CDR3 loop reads CASSPTPEMDQETQYF. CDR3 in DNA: TGTGCCAGCAGCCCAACACCAGAAATGGACCAAGAGACCCAGTACTTC.

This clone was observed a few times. CDR3 sequence reads: CASSAALYNSPLHF. The CDR3 DNA reads as TGTGCCAGTAGTGCGGCCCTCTATAATTCACCCCTCCACTTT. The chain carries TRBV19 and TRBJ1-6; D unclear. In germline, CDR1 is LNHDA, CDR2 SQIVND (reference sequence). The CDR3 spans 14 residues. Trimming removed 5 bases from V and 3 bases from J, with 8 bases in between.

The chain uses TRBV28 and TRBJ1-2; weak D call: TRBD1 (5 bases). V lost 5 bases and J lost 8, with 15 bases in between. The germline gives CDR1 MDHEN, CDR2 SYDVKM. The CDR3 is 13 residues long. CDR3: CASSSQGVGGYTF. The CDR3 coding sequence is TGTGCCAGCAGTAGTCAGGGTGTAGGAGGCTACACCTTC.

CDR3 protein: CASRGAAGGREETQYF. The DNA for the CDR3 is TGTGCCAGCAGAGGTGCGGCGGGGGGGAGGGAAGAGACCCAGTACTTC. The chain combines TRBV28 with TRBJ2-5; 9 bases fit TRBD2. The CDR3 loop spans 16 amino acids. J was trimmed by 3 bases and V by 6 bases; bases with no gene match: 11. Germline V lookup: CDR1 MDHEN, CDR2 SYDVKM.

The CDR3 here is CASSLGQGRAENSPLHF. DNA for the CDR3: TGTGCCAGCAGCTTAGGCCAGGGGCGCGCCGAGAATTCACCCCTCCACTTT. This rearrangement joins TRBV7-9 to TRBJ1-6; D may be TRBD1 (6 bases). This CDR3 is built from 17 residues. CDR1 and CDR2 (germline): SEHNR, FQNEAQ (reference sequence). Trimming shortened V by 1 base and J by 7 bases, and 17 bases separated the two germline ends.

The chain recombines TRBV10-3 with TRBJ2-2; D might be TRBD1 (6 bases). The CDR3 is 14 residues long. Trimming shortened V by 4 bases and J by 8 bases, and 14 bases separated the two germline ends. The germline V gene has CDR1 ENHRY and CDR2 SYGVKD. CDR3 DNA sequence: TGTGCCATCAGTGGAGCCAGGGGTGGTGGGGAGCTGTTTTTT. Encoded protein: CAISGARGGGELFF.

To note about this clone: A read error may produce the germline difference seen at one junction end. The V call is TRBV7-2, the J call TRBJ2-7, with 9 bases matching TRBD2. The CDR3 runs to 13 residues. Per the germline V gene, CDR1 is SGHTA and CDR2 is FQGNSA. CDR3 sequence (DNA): TGTGCCAGCAGCCTAGCGGGGCGGTACGAGCAGTACTTC. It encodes CASSLAGRYEQYF.

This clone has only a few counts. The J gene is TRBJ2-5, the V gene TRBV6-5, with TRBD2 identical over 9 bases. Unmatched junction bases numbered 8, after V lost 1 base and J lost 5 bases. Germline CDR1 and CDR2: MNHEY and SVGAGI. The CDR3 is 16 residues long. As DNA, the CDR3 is TGTGCCAGCAGTTACTACGGGACTAGCCCCAAGGAGACCCAGTACTTC. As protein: CASSYYGTSPKETQYF.

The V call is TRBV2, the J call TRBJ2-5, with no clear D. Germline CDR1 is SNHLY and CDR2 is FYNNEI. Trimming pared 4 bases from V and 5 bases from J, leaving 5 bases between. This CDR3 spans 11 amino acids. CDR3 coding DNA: TGTGCCAGCAGTGCCGGGGAGACCCAGTACTTC. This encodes CASSAGETQYF.

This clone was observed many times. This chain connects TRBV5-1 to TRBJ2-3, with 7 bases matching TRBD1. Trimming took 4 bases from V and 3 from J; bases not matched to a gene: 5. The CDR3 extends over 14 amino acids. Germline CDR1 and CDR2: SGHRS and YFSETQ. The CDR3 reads CASSDRVGTDTQYF. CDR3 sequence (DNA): TGCGCCAGCAGCGACAGGGTAGGGACAGATACGCAGTATTTT.

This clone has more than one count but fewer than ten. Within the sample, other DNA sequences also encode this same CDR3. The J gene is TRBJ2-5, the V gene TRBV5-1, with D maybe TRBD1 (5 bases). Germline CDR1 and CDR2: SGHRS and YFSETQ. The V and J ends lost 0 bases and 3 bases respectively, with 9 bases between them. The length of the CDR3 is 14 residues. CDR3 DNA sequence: TGCGCCAGCAGCTTGGCCGTCAGGGAAGAGACCCAGTACTTC. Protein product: CASSLAVREETQYF.

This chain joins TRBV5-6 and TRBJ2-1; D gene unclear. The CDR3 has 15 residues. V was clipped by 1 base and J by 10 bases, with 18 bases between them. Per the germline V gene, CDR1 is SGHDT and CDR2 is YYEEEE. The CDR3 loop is CASSLWAGRQQEQFF. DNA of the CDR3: TGTGCCAGCAGCTTGTGGGCAGGTCGTCAACAGGAGCAGTTCTTC.

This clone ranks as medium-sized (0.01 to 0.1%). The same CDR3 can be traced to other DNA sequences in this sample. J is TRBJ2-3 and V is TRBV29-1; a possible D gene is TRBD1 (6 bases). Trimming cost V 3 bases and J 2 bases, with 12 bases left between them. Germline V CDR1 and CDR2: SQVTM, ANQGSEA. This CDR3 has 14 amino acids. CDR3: CSVEGQGYTDTQYF. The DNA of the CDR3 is TGCAGCGTTGAGGGACAAGGGTACACAGATACGCAGTATTTT.

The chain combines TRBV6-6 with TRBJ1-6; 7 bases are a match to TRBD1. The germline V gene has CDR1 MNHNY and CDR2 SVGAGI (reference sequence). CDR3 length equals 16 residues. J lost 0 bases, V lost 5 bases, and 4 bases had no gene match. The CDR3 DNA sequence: TGTGCCAGCAGTCGACAGGGAAGCTCCTATAATTCACCCCTCCACTTT. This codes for CASSRQGSSYNSPLHF.

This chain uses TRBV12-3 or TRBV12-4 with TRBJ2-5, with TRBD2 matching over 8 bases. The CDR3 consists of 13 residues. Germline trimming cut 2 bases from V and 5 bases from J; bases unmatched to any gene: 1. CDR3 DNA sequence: TGTGCCAGCAGTTTACGGGGGGGTGAGACCCAGTACTTC. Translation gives CASSLRGGETQYF.

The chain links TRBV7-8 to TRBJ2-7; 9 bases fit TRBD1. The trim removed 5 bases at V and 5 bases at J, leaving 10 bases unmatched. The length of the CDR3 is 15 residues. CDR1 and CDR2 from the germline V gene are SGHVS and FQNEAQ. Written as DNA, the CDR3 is TGTGCCAGCAGCCATTCACAGGGGGCGGGAAACGAGCAGTACTTC. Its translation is CASSHSQGAGNEQYF. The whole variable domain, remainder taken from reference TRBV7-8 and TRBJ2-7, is GAGVSQSPRYKVAKRGQDVALRCDPISGHVSLFWYQQALGQGPEFLTYFQNEAQLDKSGLPSDRFFAERPEGSVSTLKIQRTQQEDSAVYLCASSHSQGAGNEQYFGPGTRLTVT.

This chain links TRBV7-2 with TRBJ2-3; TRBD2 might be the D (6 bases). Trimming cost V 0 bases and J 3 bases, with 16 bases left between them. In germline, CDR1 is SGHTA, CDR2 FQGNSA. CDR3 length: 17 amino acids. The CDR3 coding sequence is TGTGCCAGCAGCTTAGCGGGGGGATTAGCGAAAACAGATACGCAGTATTTT. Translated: CASSLAGGLAKTDTQYF.